These T cell receptor beta chains were read from a single sample in a study of blood T cell repertoires in COVID-19. Sequenced by immunoSEQ multiplex PCR; TCRdb stores in-frame clones only, minus some. This repertoire shows nearly 350,000 clones, approximately 91% found once; its top ten account for 6% to 8%. The sequenced material came from peripheral blood. Receptors originate from a woman in her 70s with COVID-19, enrolled during active disease. CDR3s include the opening cysteine and the closing phenylalanine or tryptophan. A D gene is named only where the DNA matches it firmly. The listing skips clone size in some rows; elsewhere it reads once, few, many or a size class.

j_gene,d_gene,abundance,v_gene,CDR3aa,CDR3nt
TRBJ1-3,.,.,TRBV9,CASSVGVSGNTIYF,TGTGCCAGCAGCGTAGGAGTGTCCGGAAACACCATATATTTT
TRBJ1-2,.,.,TRBV6-2/TRBV6-3,CASSYRQGYGYTF,TGTGCCAGCAGTTATCGTCAGGGCTATGGCTACACCTTC
TRBJ1-6,.,.,TRBV30,CAWSVSTASPLHF,TGTGCCTGGAGTGTGAGCACTGCTTCACCCCTCCACTTT
TRBJ1-2,.,few,TRBV19,CASSMTGPLYGYTF,TGTGCCAGTAGTATGACAGGCCCTCTCTATGGCTACACCTTC
TRBJ2-1,TRBD2,.,TRBV9,CASSAPGTTPYNEQFF,TGTGCCAGCAGCGCGCCCGGGACTACACCTTACAATGAGCAGTTCTTC
TRBJ1-2,TRBD1,.,TRBV6-5,CASSSDAGTAYGYTF,TGTGCCAGCAGTTCTGACGCGGGGACAGCCTATGGCTACACCTTC
TRBJ1-2,TRBD1,.,TRBV19,CASSFGATGGAFGYTF,TGTGCCAGTAGCTTTGGGGCTACAGGGGGCGCGTTTGGCTACACCTTC
TRBJ1-5,TRBD1,few,TRBV28,CASSPRRTGASNQPQHF,TGTGCCAGCAGCCCCCGTAGGACAGGGGCCAGCAATCAGCCCCAGCATTTT
TRBJ2-1,.,.,TRBV11-3,CASSLAPAGRNEQFF,TGTGCCAGCAGCTTAGCACCGGCAGGGCGGAATGAGCAGTTCTTC
TRBJ2-5,.,.,TRBV5-1,CASSLQGIGETQYF,TGCGCCAGCAGCTTACAGGGAATTGGGGAGACCCAGTACTTC
TRBJ2-3,.,.,TRBV27,CASSLPRETDTQYF,TGTGCCAGCAGTTTACCCAGGGAAACAGATACGCAGTATTTT
TRBJ2-7,TRBD1,.,TRBV18,CASSALPGGDRGLNEQYF,TGTGCCAGCTCTGCGCTACCCGGTGGAGACAGGGGATTAAACGAGCAGTACTTC
TRBJ2-3,TRBD1,.,TRBV28,CASSLFRDRGLRESTDTQYF,TGTGCCAGCAGTTTATTCCGGGACAGGGGGCTCCGAGAAAGCACAGATACGCAGTATTTT
TRBJ1-1,TRBD1,.,TRBV2,CATPQTGWDTEAFF,TGTGCCACCCCCCAGACAGGGTGGGACACTGAAGCTTTCTTT
TRBJ2-2,TRBD2,.,TRBV24-1,CATSDPGGARTGELFF,TGTGCCACCAGTGATCCCGGGGGGGCTCGGACCGGGGAGCTGTTTTTT
TRBJ2-7,.,once,TRBV27,CASRRGSQFGTYEQYF,TGTGCCAGCAGGAGGGGGTCCCAGTTTGGAACCTACGAGCAGTACTTC
TRBJ2-1,.,.,TRBV24-1,CATSDQQALGYNEQFF,TGTGCCACCAGTGATCAACAGGCCCTCGGCTACAATGAGCAGTTCTTC
TRBJ2-7,.,.,TRBV5-8,CASSFMALIQYF,TGTGCCAGCAGCTTTATGGCCCTGATACAGTACTTC
TRBJ2-1,.,.,TRBV29-1,CSVASGRGGFNEQFF,TGCAGCGTGGCCTCCGGTAGGGGGGGCTTCAATGAGCAGTTCTTC
TRBJ1-5,.,.,TRBV12-5,CASGFLPGLAGYQPQHF,TGTGCTAGTGGTTTCCTTCCCGGCTTGGCAGGGTACCAGCCCCAGCATTTT
TRBJ2-3,TRBD1,.,TRBV16,CASSPIRTGNTDTQYF,TGTGCCAGCAGCCCGATTCGGACAGGGAACACAGATACGCAGTATTTT
TRBJ1-2,.,.,TRBV28,CASSLRQTYGYTF,TGTGCCAGCAGTTTGAGACAGACCTATGGCTACACCTTC
TRBJ1-5,TRBD1,.,TRBV7-8,CASSVYRGAANQPQHF,TGTGCCAGCAGCGTCTACAGGGGAGCGGCGAATCAGCCCCAGCATTTT
TRBJ1-1,.,.,TRBV5-1,CASSSGFLVNTEAFF,TGCGCCAGCAGCTCGGGGTTTTTGGTGAACACTGAAGCTTTCTTT
TRBJ2-7,TRBD1,few,TRBV6-5,CASSWDRGAYEQYF,TGTGCCAGCAGTTGGGACAGGGGGGCGTACGAGCAGTACTTC
TRBJ1-1,.,.,TRBV28,CASSPEAGRKNTEAFF,TGTGCCAGCAGTCCCGAGGCGGGGCGGAAGAACACTGAAGCTTTCTTT
TRBJ1-5,.,.,TRBV28,CASSLRSGWNQPQHF,TGTGCCAGCAGTCTCCGCTCGGGTTGGAATCAGCCCCAGCATTTT
TRBJ1-1,.,.,TRBV7-9,CASSYPAGQFLRTEAFF,TGTGCCAGCAGCTACCCAGCCGGACAGTTCTTAAGGACTGAAGCTTTCTTT
TRBJ2-7,.,.,TRBV5-1,CASSSGSYEQYF,TGCGCCAGCAGCTCAGGCTCCTACGAGCAGTACTTC
TRBJ1-2,TRBD1,.,TRBV24-1,CATSESGTGVYGYTF,TGTGCCACCAGTGAGTCCGGGACAGGGGTCTATGGCTACACCTTC
TRBJ1-2,.,few,TRBV2,CASSEVMGGGGYTF,TGTGCCAGCAGTGAAGTCATGGGGGGAGGCGGCTACACCTTC
TRBJ2-3,.,.,TRBV9,CASSTQTFTDTQYF,TGTGCCAGCAGCACTCAGACTTTCACAGATACGCAGTATTTT
TRBJ2-7,.,.,TRBV5-1,CASSSGTIYEQYF,TGCGCCAGCAGCTCCGGGACAATCTACGAGCAGTACTTC
TRBJ2-3,TRBD2,.,TRBV6-5,CASSYSGGVPDTQYF,TGTGCCAGCAGTTATAGCGGGGGGGTCCCAGATACGCAGTATTTT
TRBJ1-6,TRBD1,.,TRBV19,CASTVGQGRGPLHF,TGTGCCAGTACCGTGGGACAGGGACGGGGGCCCCTCCACTTT
TRBJ2-7,TRBD1,.,TRBV28,CASLGPTGAPYEQYF,TGTGCCAGCTTGGGGCCGACAGGGGCCCCCTACGAGCAGTACTTC
TRBJ2-4,TRBD1,once,TRBV7-9,CASSDRDIQYF,TGTGCCAGCAGCGACAGGGACATTCAGTACTTC
TRBJ2-3,.,once,TRBV18,CASSPLALTDTQYF,TGTGCCAGCTCACCCCTGGCCCTCACAGATACGCAGTATTTT
TRBJ2-2,TRBD2,.,TRBV29-1,CSVEDRALAGGPYTGELFF,TGCAGCGTTGAAGATCGGGCACTAGCGGGGGGGCCTTACACCGGGGAGCTGTTTTTT
TRBJ1-2,TRBD1,.,TRBV11-2,CASRMTGLGGYTF,TGTGCCAGCAGGATGACAGGGTTAGGTGGCTACACCTTC
TRBJ2-3,.,.,TRBV7-2,CASSLAPSAITDTQYF,TGTGCCAGCAGCTTAGCGCCCTCCGCTATCACAGATACGCAGTATTTT
TRBJ1-2,.,.,TRBV4-2,CASSQETAANYGYTF,TGTGCCAGCAGCCAAGAAACCGCAGCTAACTATGGCTACACCTTC
TRBJ2-2,.,.,TRBV27,CASSLLHYPGTTGELFF,TGTGCCAGCAGTTTACTCCATTATCCGGGAACCACCGGGGAGCTGTTTTTT
TRBJ1-5,.,.,TRBV5-6,CASSSSTRDFNQPQHF,TGTGCCAGCAGCTCGTCGACCCGGGACTTCAATCAGCCCCAGCATTTT
TRBJ1-4,TRBD1,few,TRBV19,CASSPLQGAQGEKLFF,TGTGCCAGTAGTCCACTACAGGGGGCGCAGGGTGAAAAACTGTTTTTT
TRBJ1-2,TRBD1,.,TRBV5-1,CASSLSDRGNYGYTF,TGCGCCAGCAGCTTATCCGACAGGGGGAACTATGGCTACACCTTC
TRBJ1-2,TRBD1,.,TRBV6-5,CASRADRVGNYGYTF,TGTGCCAGCAGAGCAGACAGGGTGGGTAACTATGGCTACACCTTC
TRBJ2-2,.,.,TRBV7-9,CASSPTRNTGELFF,TGTGCCAGCAGCCCGACAAGGAACACCGGGGAGCTGTTTTTT
TRBJ1-5,TRBD1,.,TRBV24-1,CATSDPQDREPYSNQPQHF,TGTGCCACCAGTGATCCCCAGGACAGGGAACCCTATAGCAATCAGCCCCAGCATTTT
TRBJ1-2,.,.,TRBV20-1,CSASARAGYTF,TGCAGTGCTAGTGCAAGAGCGGGCTACACCTTC
TRBJ1-2,.,once,TRBV20-1,CSARDLYGYTF,TGCAGTGCTAGAGATCTGTATGGCTACACCTTC
TRBJ2-1,TRBD2,.,TRBV19,CASTLRGGGGGNEQFF,TGTGCCAGTACCCTTCGCGGGGGGGGTGGAGGAAATGAGCAGTTCTTC
TRBJ1-1,.,.,TRBV30,CAWSRGSEAFF,TGTGCCTGGAGTAGGGGAAGTGAAGCTTTCTTT
TRBJ2-1,.,few,TRBV7-2,CASSLAQTAYNEQFF,TGTGCCAGCAGCTTAGCCCAGACTGCCTACAATGAGCAGTTCTTC